These 9 T cell receptor beta chains were all obtained from the same sample, sequenced in a study of shared clonotypes between healthy human individuals. Using immunoSEQ multiplex PCR, the repertoire was profiled, and TCRdb retains in-frame clones only, with some absent. Among about 1 million clones listed, approximately 80% were seen once. Sample: memory CD4+ T cells from PBMCs. Subset here: CD45RA-negative fraction. The source is a man between 18 and 29 years old in good health. Some clones in this sample may be carry-over from other donors' samples.

The V and J genes are TRBV5-4 and TRBJ1-2; D is unresolved. Trimming took 3 bases from V and 8 from J, leaving 11 bases between them. Looked up from germline, CDR1 is SGHNT and CDR2 is YYREEE (reference sequence). The CDR3 is 12 amino acids. CDR3 DNA sequence: TGTGCCAGCAGCTCGGATGTTATAGGCTACACCTTC. It yields the protein CASSSDVIGYTF.

The rearrangement links TRBV21-1 to TRBJ2-3; the D call in the table, TRBD2, was not verified against the DNA. TRBV21-1 is a known pseudogene. CDR3 size: 20 residues. The CDR3 DNA is TGTGCCAGCAGCACCCCTAGGGGTCCGAAGCGGGCCCAGCCACTAGATACGCAGTATTTT. It is translated as CASSTPRGPKRAQPLDTQYF.

The rearrangement joins TRBV5-1 to TRBJ1-3; D is unresolved. Germline-derived CDR1 and CDR2 are SGHRS and YFSETQ. This CDR3 comprises 14 residues. The V end was cut by 1 base, the J end by 2 bases, with 7 bases between. The CDR3: CASSLSGAGNTIYF. The CDR3, as DNA: TGCGCCAGCAGCTTGTCGGGAGCTGGAAACACCATATATTTT.

This chain uses TRBV7-2 with TRBJ1-2; D ambiguous. V shed 4 bases and J shed 4 bases, with 7 bases lying between them. The CDR3 runs to 12 residues. CDR1 and CDR2 from the germline V gene are SGHTA and FQGNSA. This chain's CDR3 is CASSSVSYGYTF. The CDR3, as DNA: TGTGCCAGCAGCTCGGTCAGCTATGGCTACACCTTC.

This clone has more than one count but fewer than ten. This sample includes further DNA sequences coding for the same CDR3. This sequence joins TRBV5-1 and TRBJ2-2, with 9 bases fitting TRBD1. The germline CDR1 and CDR2 sequences are SGHRS and YFSETQ. This CDR3 contains 15 residues. The ends lost 1 base at V and 3 bases at J; junction bases unmatched: 1. CDR3 DNA: TGCGCCAGCAGCTTGACAGGGGGCTACACCGGGGAGCTGTTTTTT. Translating it yields CASSLTGGYTGELFF.

Ten or more counts support this clone. Other DNA sequences from this sample encode an identical CDR3 as well. This chain connects TRBV6-5 to TRBJ1-2; D is ambiguous. The V and J ends lost 5 bases and 2 bases respectively, with 9 bases between them. From germline, CDR1 is MNHEY and CDR2 SVGAGI. The CDR3 totals 13 residues. CDR3 protein: CASSLDSNYGYTF. The CDR3 nucleotides are TGTGCCAGCAGTCTGGACTCCAACTATGGCTACACCTTC.

This chain connects TRBV27 to TRBJ2-1; D is perhaps TRBD2 (6 bases). The CDR3 is 13 amino acids. The germline V gene encodes CDR1 MNHEY and CDR2 SMNVEV (reference sequence). Trimming took 7 bases from V and 7 from J, leaving 14 bases between them. The CDR3 loop reads CASMPHGGNEQFF. CDR3 bases: TGTGCCAGCATGCCACATGGAGGGAATGAGCAGTTCTTC.

On this clone itself: The CDR3 does not close with the conserved phenylalanine or tryptophan, likely indicating a read error. The limits of the CDR3 on the DNA are not certain, so only TCRdb's listed CDR3 is given. CDR3 in amino acids: CASITGNLH. This rearrangement joins TRBV21-1 to TRBJ1-6. TRBV21-1 is given as a pseudogene. 9 amino acids form the CDR3, both terminal residues included.

There are many counts of this clone. The V gene is TRBV5-8, the J gene TRBJ1-2; D is unclear. Trimming shortened V by 6 bases and J by 8 bases, and 14 bases separated the two germline ends. Germline CDR1 reads SGHTS; CDR2 reads YDEGEE. This CDR3 has 12 residues. This CDR3 reads CASTWARKGYTF. The CDR3 region has the DNA TGTGCCAGCACCTGGGCCAGGAAGGGCTACACCTTC. The full variable domain, its missing parts supplied by reference TRBV5-8 and TRBJ1-2, is EAGVTQSPTHLIKTRGQQATLRCSPISGHTSVYWYQQALGLGLQFLLWYDEGEERNRGNFPPRFSGRQFPNYSSELNVNALELEDSALYLCASTWARKGYTFGSGTRLTVV.